What follows is one T cell receptor beta chain and its context. Its antigen is unknown. This entry belongs to a study of shared clonotypes between healthy human individuals. The naive CD8 fraction comprised CD45RO-negative cells positively selected for CCR7 and excluded terminally differentiated effector memory CD45RA+ cells. The donors, all of them Caucasian adults, lived in Nashville, Tennessee. Trimming stripped 7 bases from V and 8 bases from J, with 17 bases between. Germline V gene sequence: CDR1 SGHDN, CDR2 FVKESK. The CDR3 has 13 amino acids. Libraries were prepared by immunoSEQ multiplex PCR; TCRdb keeps only in-frame clonotypes and omits some of them. Seen here are approximately 2,200,000 clones, more than 85% observed once, and the top ten hold about 1.8%. General study points: The study generally estimated greater richness for naive than memory subsets. Generation probabilities were higher for clonotypes shared across all four sorted-subset donors than for unshared ones.

The material sequenced was naive CD8+ T cells from PBMCs. The chain couples TRBV14 to TRBJ1-1; a possible D gene is TRBD1 (5 bases). This TCR was recovered from a young man in good health. Some clones in this sample may be carry-over from other donors' samples. The CDR3, as DNA: TGTGCCAGCACTCCCATTGGGGGTCTAGAAGCTTTCTTT. Translation: CASTPIGGLEAFF.